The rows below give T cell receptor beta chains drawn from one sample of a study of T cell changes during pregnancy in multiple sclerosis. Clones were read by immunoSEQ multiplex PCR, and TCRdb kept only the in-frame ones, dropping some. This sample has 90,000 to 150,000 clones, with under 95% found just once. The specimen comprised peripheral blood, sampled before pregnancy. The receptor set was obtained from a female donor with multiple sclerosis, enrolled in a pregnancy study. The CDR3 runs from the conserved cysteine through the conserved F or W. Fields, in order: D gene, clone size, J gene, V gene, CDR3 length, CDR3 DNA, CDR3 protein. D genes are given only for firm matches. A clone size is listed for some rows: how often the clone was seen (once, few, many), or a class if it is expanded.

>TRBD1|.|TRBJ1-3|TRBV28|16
TGTGCCAGCAGACATATACAGGGGGCTTGGGGAAACACCATATATTTT
CASRHIQGAWGNTIYF
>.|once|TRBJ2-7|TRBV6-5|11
TGTGCCAGCGCGGGGACGCACGAGCAGTACTTC
CASAGTHEQYF
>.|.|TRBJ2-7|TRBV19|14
TGTGCCAGTAGTATAGATTACAGCACTTACGAGCAGTACTTC
CASSIDYSTYEQYF
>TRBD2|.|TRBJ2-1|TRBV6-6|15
TGTGCCAGCAGTTACTCGCGGGAGCCCTACAATGAGCAGTTCTTC
CASSYSREPYNEQFF
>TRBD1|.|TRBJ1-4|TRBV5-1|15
TGCGCCAGCAGTTCCAACAGGGGTGGAGATGAAAAACTGTTTTTT
CASSSNRGGDEKLFF
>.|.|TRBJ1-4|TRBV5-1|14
TGCGCCAGCAGCTCGACAGCCCCTGATGAAAAACTGTTTTTT
CASSSTAPDEKLFF
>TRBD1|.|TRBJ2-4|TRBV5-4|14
TGTGCCAGCAGCCCCAGACAGGGTGGAAACATTCAGTACTTC
CASSPRQGGNIQYF
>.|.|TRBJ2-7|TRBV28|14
TGTGCCAGCAGTTCCAACCTAAATCAGGGGGAGCAGTACTTC
CASSSNLNQGEQYF
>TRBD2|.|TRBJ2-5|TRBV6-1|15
TGTGCCAGCACGGGAGGCGGAAATCCCCAAGAGACCCAGTACTTC
CASTGGGNPQETQYF
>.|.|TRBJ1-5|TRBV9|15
TGTGCCAGCAGCAGTGGGGGGACGAGCAATCAGCCCCAGCATTTT
CASSSGGTSNQPQHF
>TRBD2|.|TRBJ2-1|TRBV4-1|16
TGCGCCAGCAGCCAAGAACCTGCGGGGGGGAACAATGAGCAGTTCTTC
CASSQEPAGGNNEQFF
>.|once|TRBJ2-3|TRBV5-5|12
TGTGCCAGCAGCTCAACTAGGGATACGCAGTATTTT
CASSSTRDTQYF
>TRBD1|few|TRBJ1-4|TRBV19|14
TGTGCCAGTAGTTCCGGGACAGGGAATGAAAAACTGTTTTTT
CASSSGTGNEKLFF
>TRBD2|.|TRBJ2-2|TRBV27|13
TGTGCCACGGCAGGACTAGCCCCCGGGGAGCTGTTTTTT
CATAGLAPGELFF
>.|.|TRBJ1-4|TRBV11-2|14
TGTGCCAGCAGCTTCCGGACAGTCGGTGAAAAACTGTTTTTT
CASSFRTVGEKLFF
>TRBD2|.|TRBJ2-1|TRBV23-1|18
TGCGCCAGCAGTCAAGGCATGGGACTAGCGGCTATCTACAATGAGCAGTTCTTC
CASSQGMGLAAIYNEQFF
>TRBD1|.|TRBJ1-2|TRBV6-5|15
TGTGCCAGCAGTAACCCCCAGGGGGCTAACTATGGCTACACCTTC
CASSNPQGANYGYTF
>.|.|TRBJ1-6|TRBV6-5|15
TGTGCCAGCAGTTTCGACTGGAACACTAATTCACCCCTCCACTTT
CASSFDWNTNSPLHF
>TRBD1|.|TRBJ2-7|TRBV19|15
TGTGCCAGTAGGAGGACAGGTCTGGACACCTACGAGCAGTACTTC
CASRRTGLDTYEQYF
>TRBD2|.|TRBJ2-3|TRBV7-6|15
TGTGCCAGCAGCTTAACACTAGCGGGGGGGGATACGCAGTATTTT
CASSLTLAGGDTQYF
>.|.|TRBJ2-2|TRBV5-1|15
TGCGCCAGCAGCTTGGCAGGGGATTACACCGGGGAGCTGTTTTTT
CASSLAGDYTGELFF
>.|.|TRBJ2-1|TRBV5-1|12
TGCGCCAGCAGCGAGGGAGGTAATGAGCAGTTCTTC
CASSEGGNEQFF
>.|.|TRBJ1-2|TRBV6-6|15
TGTGCCAGCAGCCTTGAACTCCCCTCCTCCTATGGCTACACCTTC
CASSLELPSSYGYTF
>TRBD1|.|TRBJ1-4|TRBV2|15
TGTGCCAGCAGGGGGACAGGGGCAACTAATGAAAAACTGTTTTTT
CASRGTGATNEKLFF
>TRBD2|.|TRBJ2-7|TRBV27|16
TGTGCCAGCAGTTTGGGGGAGCGGGAGAAACCCTACGAGCAGTACTTC
CASSLGEREKPYEQYF
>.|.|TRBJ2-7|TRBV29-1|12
TGCAGCGTCGCCAGGGTGTACGACGAGCAGTACTTC
CSVARVYDEQYF
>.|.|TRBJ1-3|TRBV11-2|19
TGTGCCAGCAGCTTAGATCTTGGACAGCTACTTAGCTCTGGAAACACCATATATTTT
CASSLDLGQLLSSGNTIYF
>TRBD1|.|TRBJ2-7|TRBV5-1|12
TGCGCCAGCAGTGACGCCAGGGGGCAGCAGTACTTC
CASSDARGQQYF
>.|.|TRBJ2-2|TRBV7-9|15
TGTGCCAGCAGCTCCTCCGGGAAGAACACCGGGGAGCTGTTTTTT
CASSSSGKNTGELFF
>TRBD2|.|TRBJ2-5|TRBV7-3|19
TGTGCCAGCAGTCTCATCAGGGGGACTAGCGGGGCGATAGAAGAGACCCAGTACTTC
CASSLIRGTSGAIEETQYF
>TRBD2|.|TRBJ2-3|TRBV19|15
TGTGCCAGTAGTCCCCTAGCGGGAGGAGCAGATACGCAGTATTTT
CASSPLAGGADTQYF
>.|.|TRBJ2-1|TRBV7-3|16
TGTGCCAGCAGCCCACCTCAATTTACAGGCCACAATGAGCAGTTCTTC
CASSPPQFTGHNEQFF
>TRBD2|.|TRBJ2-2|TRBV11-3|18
TGTGCCAGCAGCTTGGACGTTCCGGGACTAGAGGCTACCGGGGAGCTGTTTTTT
CASSLDVPGLEATGELFF
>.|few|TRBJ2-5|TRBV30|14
TGTGCCTGGAGTCCGGTGCCCCAAGGAGGGACCCAGTACTTC
CAWSPVPQGGTQYF
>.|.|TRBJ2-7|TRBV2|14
TGTGCCAGCAAAGAGTTTACAGGATCCTACGAGCAGTACTTC
CASKEFTGSYEQYF
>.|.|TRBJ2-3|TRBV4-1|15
TGCGCCAGCAGCCAAGTCTATCCTCGAACAGATACGCAGTATTTT
CASSQVYPRTDTQYF
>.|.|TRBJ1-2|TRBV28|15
TGTGCCAGCAGTCAAGCCCAACAACAGGGAACTGGCTACACCTTC
CASSQAQQQGTGYTF
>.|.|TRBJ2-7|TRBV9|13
TGTGCCAGCAGCGGACAGAATTCCTACGAGCAGTACTTC
CASSGQNSYEQYF
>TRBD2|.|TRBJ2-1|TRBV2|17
TGTGCCAGCAATCGTCTTCCGTGGACTAGCGAGCACAATGAGCAGTTCTTC
CASNRLPWTSEHNEQFF
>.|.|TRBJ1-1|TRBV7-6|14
TGTGCCAGCAGTCCCCAGGAAGGGGGAACTGAAGCTTTCTTT
CASSPQEGGTEAFF
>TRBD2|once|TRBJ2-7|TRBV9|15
TGTGCCAGCAGCGTAGAAGGGACTACCTACTACGAGCAGTACTTC
CASSVEGTTYYEQYF
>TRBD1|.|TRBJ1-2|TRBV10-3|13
TGTGCCATCAGTGAAGGGACAGGGGCTGGCTACACCTTC
CAISEGTGAGYTF